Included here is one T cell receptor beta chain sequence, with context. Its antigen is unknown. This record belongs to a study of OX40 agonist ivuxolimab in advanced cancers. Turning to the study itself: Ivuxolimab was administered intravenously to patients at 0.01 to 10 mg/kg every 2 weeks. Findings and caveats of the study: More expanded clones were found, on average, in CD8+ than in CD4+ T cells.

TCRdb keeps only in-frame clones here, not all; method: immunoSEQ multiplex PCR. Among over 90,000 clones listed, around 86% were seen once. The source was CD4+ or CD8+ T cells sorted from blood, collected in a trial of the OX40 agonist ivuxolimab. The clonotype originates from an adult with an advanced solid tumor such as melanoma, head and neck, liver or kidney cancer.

This chain's CDR3 is CASSIGSGKRVICEQFF. The CDR3 DNA is TGTGCCAGTAGTATAGGTTCGGGGAAGCGGGTCATTTGTGAGCAGTTCTTC. V is TRBV19 and J is TRBJ2-1; a possible D gene is TRBD2 (6 bases). This CDR3 spans 17 amino acids. Per the germline V gene, CDR1 is LNHDA and CDR2 is SQIVND (reference sequence). V lost 1 base and J 9 bases, leaving 22 bases between the germline ends.